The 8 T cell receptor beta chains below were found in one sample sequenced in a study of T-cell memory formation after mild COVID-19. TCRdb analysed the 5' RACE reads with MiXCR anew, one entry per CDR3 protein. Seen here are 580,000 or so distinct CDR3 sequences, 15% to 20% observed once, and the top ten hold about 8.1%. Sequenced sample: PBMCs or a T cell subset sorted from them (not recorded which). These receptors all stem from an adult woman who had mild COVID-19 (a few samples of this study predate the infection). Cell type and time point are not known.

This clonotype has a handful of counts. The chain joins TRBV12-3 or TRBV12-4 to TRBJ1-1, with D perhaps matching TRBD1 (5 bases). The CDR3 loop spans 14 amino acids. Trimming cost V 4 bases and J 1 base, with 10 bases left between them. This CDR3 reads CASSSRVENTEAFF. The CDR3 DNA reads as TGTGCCAGCAGTTCCAGGGTGGAGAACACTGAAGCTTTCTTT.

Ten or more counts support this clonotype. The DNA of the CDR3 is TGTGCCAGCAGCTGGGGGACTAGCGGGAGAGGGGAGCTGTTTTTT. This encodes CASSWGTSGRGELFF. V is TRBV11-2 and J is TRBJ2-2; TRBD2 matches 14 bases. The trim removed 4 bases at V and 8 bases at J, leaving 3 bases unmatched. Per germline, CDR1 SGHAT and CDR2 FQNNGV. The CDR3 has 15 residues.

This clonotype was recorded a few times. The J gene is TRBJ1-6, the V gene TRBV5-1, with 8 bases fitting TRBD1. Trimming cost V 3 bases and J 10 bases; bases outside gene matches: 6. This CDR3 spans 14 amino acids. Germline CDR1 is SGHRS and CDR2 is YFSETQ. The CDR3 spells CASSSTGGESPLHF. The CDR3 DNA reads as TGCGCCAGCAGCTCTACAGGGGGGGAGTCACCCCTCCACTTT.

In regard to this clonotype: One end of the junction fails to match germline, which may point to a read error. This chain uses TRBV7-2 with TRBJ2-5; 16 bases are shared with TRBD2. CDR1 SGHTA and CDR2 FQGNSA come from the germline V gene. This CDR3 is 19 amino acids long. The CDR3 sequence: CASSLRSGLAGGTQGTQYF. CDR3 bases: TGTGCCAGCAGCTTACGTTCGGGACTAGCGGGAGGGACTCAAGGGACCCAGTACTTC.

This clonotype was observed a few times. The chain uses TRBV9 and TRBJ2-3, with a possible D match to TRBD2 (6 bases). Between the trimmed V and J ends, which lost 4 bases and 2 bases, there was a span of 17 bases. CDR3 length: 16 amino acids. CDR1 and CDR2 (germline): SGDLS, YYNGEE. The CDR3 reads CASSPGLPPFTDTQYF. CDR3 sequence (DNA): TGTGCCAGCAGCCCGGGACTTCCCCCTTTCACAGATACGCAGTATTTT. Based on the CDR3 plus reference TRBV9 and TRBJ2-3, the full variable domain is DSGVTQTPKHLITATGQRVTLRCSPRSGDLSVYWYQQSLDQGLQFLIQYYNGEERAKGNILERFSAQQFPDLHSELNLSSLELGDSALYFCASSPGLPPFTDTQYFGPGTRLTVL.

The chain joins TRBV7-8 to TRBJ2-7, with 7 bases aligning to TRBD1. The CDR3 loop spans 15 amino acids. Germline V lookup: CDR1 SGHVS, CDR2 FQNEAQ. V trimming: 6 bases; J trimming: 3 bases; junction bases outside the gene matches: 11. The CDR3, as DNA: TGTGCCAGCAGGAACCGGGACAGAAAACACTACGAGCAGTACTTC. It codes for CASRNRDRKHYEQYF. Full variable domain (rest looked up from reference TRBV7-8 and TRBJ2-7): GAGVSQSPRYKVAKRGQDVALRCDPISGHVSLFWYQQALGQGPEFLTYFQNEAQLDKSGLPSDRFFAERPEGSVSTLKIQRTQQEDSAVYLCASRNRDRKHYEQYFGPGTRLTVT.

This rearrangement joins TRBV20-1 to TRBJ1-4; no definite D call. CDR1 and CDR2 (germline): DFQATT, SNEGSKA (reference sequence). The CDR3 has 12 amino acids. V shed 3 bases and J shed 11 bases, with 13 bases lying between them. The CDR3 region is CSASRRDWKLFF. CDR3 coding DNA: TGCAGTGCTAGTCGCCGAGATTGGAAACTGTTTTTT.

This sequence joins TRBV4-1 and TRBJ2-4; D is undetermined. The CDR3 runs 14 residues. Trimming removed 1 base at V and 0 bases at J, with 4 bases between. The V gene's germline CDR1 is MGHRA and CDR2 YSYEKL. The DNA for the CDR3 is TGCGCCAGCAGCCAAGTGGGAGCCAAAAACATTCAGTACTTC. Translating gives CASSQVGAKNIQYF.